Here is one T cell receptor (beta chain) with its context. Antigen specificity is unknown. This sample is part of a study of cytomegalovirus exposure and HLA in healthy donors. Broader study findings: Rarity characterized most TCR sequences, yet some public TCRs appeared in many donors. A later analysis found first-cohort TCR clusters tended to co-occur in the 120 or so validation repertoires. Researchers catalogued approximately 160 TCR beta chains as cytomegalovirus-associated. As confirmed in vitro, a few CMV-associated chains were specific for CMV antigens.

The table came from immunoSEQ multiplex PCR; TCRdb's copy has only in-frame clones and leaves some out. The sample includes tens of thousands of clones, around 90% seen only once; the top ten take more than 4.5%. Germline V gene sequence: CDR1 MDHEN, CDR2 SYDVKM. The V end lost 2 bases, the J end lost 7 bases, and 8 bases lay between the germline ends. The CDR3 consists of 12 residues. The origin of this receptor is a man younger than 30 in good health and CMV-seronegative. The rearrangement uses TRBV28 and TRBJ1-2; D is undetermined. Sequencing was performed on PBMCs. The CDR3 loop reads CASSLEGAGYTF. CDR3 DNA sequence: TGTGCCAGCAGTTTAGAGGGTGCTGGCTACACCTTC.